A selection of T cell receptor beta chains follows, all from one sample in a study of CD8 T cells in ankylosing spondylitis. TCRdb reprocessed the 5' RACE reads via MiXCR and lists one record per CDR3 protein. The data contain just under 550,000 distinct CDR3 sequences, 9.5% to 15% of them singletons. Sequenced sample: blood, either unsorted or a sorted T cell fraction (not recorded which). The receptors here all came from a male donor with ankylosing spondylitis. CDR3s include the opening cysteine and the closing phenylalanine or tryptophan. The D gene is left open where the match is weak. Expanded clones are given a class, and other clones once, few, many or no size at all.

TRBV2	TRBJ2-1	-	-	CASSLDLMWGNEQFF	TGTGCCAGCAGTCTGGACCTAATGTGGGGCAATGAGCAGTTCTTC
TRBV18	TRBJ2-5	TRBD2	few	CASSVNLAGQETQYF	TGTGCCAGCTCGGTAAACCTAGCGGGGCAAGAGACCCAGTACTTC
TRBV5-5	TRBJ1-1	-	many	CASSLNNLRETGNTEAFF	TGTGCCAGCAGCTTAAATAATTTGAGGGAGACAGGGAACACTGAAGCTTTCTTT
TRBV5-1	TRBJ2-5	TRBD1	-	CASRKTGGTLYF	TGCGCCAGCAGAAAGACAGGGGGCACTCTGTACTTC
TRBV4-2	TRBJ2-1	-	-	CASSQEGGGGGGTNEQFF	TGTGCCAGCAGCCAAGAAGGCGGAGGGGGAGGGGGCACAAATGAGCAGTTCTTC
TRBV3-1	TRBJ2-1	-	many	CASSQRPTGTRYNEQFF	TGTGCCAGCAGCCAAAGGCCGACCGGGACACGCTACAATGAGCAGTTCTTC
TRBV6-1	TRBJ2-5	TRBD1	few	CASRPRTGETETQYF	TGTGCCAGCAGGCCCCGGACAGGGGAGACGGAGACCCAGTACTTC
TRBV12-3/TRBV12-4	TRBJ1-6	-	few	CASSLSVRGAKPLHF	TGTGCCAGCAGTTTATCAGTTCGGGGGGCAAAACCCCTCCACTTT
TRBV7-7	TRBJ1-4	-	few	CASNSKTPLSDSALFF	TGTGCCAGCAACTCAAAAACTCCTTTGAGTGATTCGGCGCTGTTTTTT
TRBV6-5	TRBJ2-1	TRBD1	-	CASSYRGQGNNEQFF	TGTGCCAGCAGTTACAGGGGACAGGGAAACAATGAGCAGTTCTTC
TRBV12-3/TRBV12-4	TRBJ1-2	-	few	CASSLAAPWGYTF	TGTGCCAGCAGTTTAGCGGCCCCCTGGGGCTACACCTTC
TRBV5-1	TRBJ2-1	-	once	CASTPGGGNEQFF	TGCGCCAGCACCCCTGGAGGGGGGAATGAGCAGTTCTTC
TRBV5-1	TRBJ2-5	TRBD1	-	CASSASQGQETQYF	TGCGCCAGCAGCGCCTCACAGGGGCAAGAGACCCAGTACTTC
TRBV4-1	TRBJ2-5	TRBD1	-	CASSRTQTGLGETQYF	TGCGCCAGCAGCCGGACACAGACAGGGCTTGGGGAGACCCAGTACTTC
TRBV12-3/TRBV12-4	TRBJ1-2	TRBD1	many	CASSRTGRYGYTF	TGTGCCAGCAGTCGGACAGGGCGGTATGGCTACACCTTC
TRBV6-1	TRBJ1-1	-	-	CASRPAREAPEAFF	TGTGCCAGCAGACCTGCCCGGGAGGCTCCCGAAGCTTTCTTT
TRBV12-3/TRBV12-4	TRBJ1-2	-	few	CASRTGWYGYTF	TGTGCCAGCAGAACAGGGTGGTATGGCTACACCTTC
TRBV5-1	TRBJ2-5	TRBD1	many	CASSFGQGGETQYF	TGTGCCAGCAGCTTTGGACAGGGGGGAGAGACCCAGTACTTC
TRBV20-1	TRBJ2-1	TRBD1	-	CSAIPGGSYNEQFF	TGCAGTGCTATTCCAGGGGGCTCCTACAATGAGCAGTTCTTC
TRBV5-1	TRBJ2-6	-	many	CASSPVPVSGANVLTF	TGCGCCAGCAGCCCAGTACCAGTCTCTGGGGCCAACGTCCTGACTTTC
TRBV3-1	TRBJ1-5	TRBD1	-	CASSPWGTGQPQHF	TGTGCCAGCAGCCCGTGGGGGACAGGGCAGCCCCAGCATTTT
TRBV15	TRBJ2-4	-	-	CATSRGPTVAKNIQYF	TGTGCCACCAGCAGAGGGCCGACAGTAGCCAAAAACATTCAGTACTTC
TRBV5-1	TRBJ2-5	TRBD1	-	CASTDRGQETQYF	TGCGCCAGCACGGACAGGGGGCAAGAGACCCAGTACTTC
TRBV7-2	TRBJ2-1	-	-	CASSLDRPWQFF	TGTGCCAGCAGCTTAGATCGACCCTGGCAGTTCTTC
TRBV5-1	TRBJ1-3	-	few	CASSLEGLGGNTIYF	TGCGCCAGCAGCTTGGAGGGGTTAGGTGGAAACACCATATATTTT
TRBV15	TRBJ2-5	TRBD2	few	CATSRLLAGGETQYF	TGTGCCACCAGCAGATTACTAGCGGGAGGTGAGACCCAGTACTTC
TRBV20-1	TRBJ2-2	-	many	CSAPWGTGELFF	TGCAGTGCTCCGTGGGGAACCGGGGAGCTGTTTTTT
TRBV12-3/TRBV12-4	TRBJ2-1	-	few	CASSTYHEQFF	TGTGCCAGCAGTACTTACCATGAGCAGTTCTTC
TRBV7-2	TRBJ2-1	-	many	CASSLVMVADNEQFF	TGTGCCAGCAGCTTAGTTATGGTAGCGGACAATGAGCAGTTCTTC
TRBV10-3	TRBJ2-1	TRBD2	few	CAISGGLAGQLEQFF	TGTGCCATCAGTGGGGGACTAGCGGGACAGCTTGAGCAGTTCTTC
TRBV12-3/TRBV12-4	TRBJ2-1	-	few	CASSAEGPEQFF	TGTGCCAGCAGTGCCGAGGGCCCCGAGCAGTTCTTC
TRBV5-1	TRBJ2-1	TRBD2	-	CASSLAGVDEQFF	TGCGCCAGCAGCTTAGCGGGAGTCGATGAGCAGTTCTTC
TRBV5-1	TRBJ2-5	-	few	CASSLGVGGSQETQYF	TGCGCCAGCAGCTTGGGGGTAGGAGGCAGCCAAGAGACCCAGTACTTC
TRBV5-1	TRBJ1-4	TRBD1	-	CASRDGQVNEKLFF	TGCGCCAGCCGCGACGGACAGGTTAATGAAAAACTGTTTTTT
TRBV7-8	TRBJ2-5	-	few	CASRSRLRGISETQYF	TGTGCCAGCAGGTCTCGCCTGAGGGGGATATCGGAGACCCAGTACTTC
TRBV27	TRBJ2-1	TRBD2	few	CASSLSAGEGRNEQFF	TGTGCCAGCAGTTTATCGGCGGGGGAGGGCCGCAATGAGCAGTTCTTC
TRBV20-1	TRBJ2-3	-	-	CSAYLQESTDTQYF	TGCAGTGCATATCTACAGGAATCCACAGATACGCAGTATTTT
TRBV20-1	TRBJ1-1	-	-	CSAESRGTEAFF	TGCAGTGCTGAGAGTAGAGGCACTGAAGCTTTCTTT
TRBV6-2/TRBV6-3	TRBJ2-1	TRBD2	few	CASSYLRGGGYNEQFF	TGTGCCAGCAGTTACCTCCGGGGGGGAGGGTACAATGAGCAGTTCTTC
TRBV12-3/TRBV12-4	TRBJ1-1	-	few	CASAGITNTEAFF	TGTGCCAGCGCCGGGATCACGAACACTGAAGCTTTCTTT
TRBV29-1	TRBJ2-1	TRBD1	-	CSVDYGTVYNEQFF	TGCAGCGTTGACTACGGGACAGTATACAATGAGCAGTTCTTC
TRBV7-8	TRBJ2-7	TRBD2	-	CASSLEAGLTYEQYF	TGTGCCAGCAGCTTAGAAGCGGGGTTAACCTACGAGCAGTACTTC
TRBV29-1	TRBJ1-1	-	-	CSVEGQGSFGEAFF	TGCAGCGTTGAAGGGCAGGGGAGCTTTGGTGAAGCTTTCTTT
TRBV19	TRBJ2-2	-	-	CASSIAGTTPELFF	TGTGCCAGTAGTATAGCCGGGACCACCCCGGAGCTGTTTTTT
TRBV20-1	TRBJ1-1	-	few	CSARAAGAEAFF	TGCAGTGCTAGAGCAGCGGGCGCTGAAGCTTTCTTT
TRBV25-1	TRBJ2-2	-	many	CASSVLGTGELFF	TGTGCCAGCAGTGTTTTGGGCACCGGGGAGCTGTTTTTT
TRBV20-1	TRBJ1-1	TRBD1	-	CSADSGFGQGITEAFF	TGCAGTGCAGACTCGGGCTTTGGACAGGGAATAACTGAAGCTTTCTTT
TRBV4-1	TRBJ1-6	TRBD1	many	CASSQAPQRGGDSPLHF	TGCGCCAGCAGCCAAGCTCCCCAGAGAGGGGGCGATTCACCCCTCCACTTT
TRBV12-3/TRBV12-4	TRBJ2-3	TRBD2	-	CASSPSGSPDTQYF	TGTGCCAGCAGCCCTAGCGGGAGCCCAGATACGCAGTATTTT
TRBV29-1	TRBJ2-3	TRBD1	many	CSVSTGVDTQYF	TGCAGCGTTTCAACAGGGGTCGATACGCAGTATTTT
TRBV5-1	TRBJ1-4	-	few	CASSLGGANEKLFF	TGCGCCAGCAGCTTGGGGGGGGCTAATGAAAAACTGTTTTTT
TRBV25-1	TRBJ2-5	-	few	CASGPAGRWQETQYF	TGTGCCTCGGGTCCGGCCGGGAGATGGCAAGAGACCCAGTACTTC
TRBV18	TRBJ2-3	TRBD2	few	CASSPGVAGPPDTQYF	TGTGCCAGCTCCCCCGGGGTAGCGGGACCTCCAGATACGCAGTATTTT
TRBV9	TRBJ2-1	-	once	CASSLVGGGLNEQFF	TGTGCCAGCAGCCTAGTCGGCGGGGGCCTCAATGAGCAGTTCTTC
TRBV20-1	TRBJ2-3	TRBD2	-	CSGSSGLAGATGTQYF	TGCAGTGGCAGCTCGGGACTAGCGGGAGCGACCGGTACGCAGTATTTT